This TCR beta chain was sequenced during a study of T cells in Graves' hyperthyroidism and ophthalmopathy. A few counts support this clonotype. Its antigen remains unidentified. Uncontrolled infection, other autoimmune disease, pregnancy or lactation excluded patients. Amplification yielded TCR beta CDR3 regions, with RNA transcripts as the source. RT-PCR in the first round (using the HTBI primer set) targeted the TCR CDR3. TCRdb redid the calling of the multiplex PCR reads with MiXCR, one entry per CDR3 protein. The sample has about 690,000 distinct CDR3 sequences; 17% are singletons. CDR3 length: 14 residues. Germline V gives CDR1 SGHTA, CDR2 FQGNSA. Deletions cut 1 base from V and 3 bases from J, with 10 bases between. General study results and limits: Ophthalmopathy was separated from stable hyperthyroidism by a 13 V-J model.

Material: blood. This rearrangement joins TRBV7-2 to TRBJ2-7; D gene uncertain. The receptor's source is a man between 50 and 59 years old with Graves' hyperthyroidism. This chain's CDR3 is CASSLVDGYYEQYF. Here the CDR3 DNA reads TGTGCCAGCAGCTTAGTGGACGGCTACTACGAGCAGTACTTC.